This TCR beta chain was documented in a study of blood T cells in healthy people across ages. The use of a sample-barcoded 5' primer and a J-beta primer mix characterized a second PCR of about 7 to 12 cycles. All cDNA molecules were each tagged by a template-switch adaptor with 12 random nucleotides. TCRdb reprocessed the 5' RACE reads via MiXCR and lists one record per CDR3 protein. The sample lists about 1.1 million distinct CDR3 sequences, under 40% occurring once. Donors were systemically healthy Caucasian individuals from Russia aged about 6 to 95 years. This CDR3 region has 11 residues. Germline V gene data show CDR1 as SQVTM and CDR2 as ANQGSEA. V was pared by 8 bases and J by 8 bases, with 15 bases between.

Sequencing was carried out using blood. The chain has TRBV29-1 and TRBJ1-2, with D unclear. The TCR originated in a man in his late teens or twenties in good health. The CDR3 sequence: CSLRSGIGYTF. The CDR3 DNA reads as TGCAGCCTAAGATCGGGCATCGGCTACACCTTC.